The 17 T cell receptor beta chains reported below all come from one sample, sequenced in a study of blood T cell repertoires in COVID-19. The table came from immunoSEQ multiplex PCR; TCRdb's copy has only in-frame clones and leaves some out. The data show 50,000 to 75,000 clones, about 77% seen once. The material sequenced was peripheral blood. The receptors derive from a man older than 75 with active or convalescent COVID-19.

The rearrangement uses TRBV7-3 and TRBJ2-3; 7 nucleotides align to TRBD1. V trimming: 5 bases; J trimming: 6 bases; junction bases outside the gene matches: 14. The CDR3 spans 16 residues. Germline V lookup: CDR1 SGHTA, CDR2 FQGTGA. Here the CDR3 reads CASSASRGQTLDTQYF. The CDR3 nucleotides are TGTGCCAGCAGCGCCTCGAGGGGACAGACCCTCGATACGCAGTATTTT.

This clone was observed a handful of times. The chain combines TRBV7-3 with TRBJ2-1; D unclear. Germline V gene lookup returns CDR1 SGHTA and CDR2 FQGTGA. Deletions cut 3 bases from V and 10 bases from J, with 10 bases between. The CDR3 is 12 amino acids. As DNA, the CDR3 is TGTGCCAGCAGCTTCGAGCGCGGAGAGCAGTTCTTC. Amino acid sequence: CASSFERGEQFF. The full variable domain, with the rest looked up from reference TRBV7-3 and TRBJ2-1, is GAGVSQTPSNKVTEKGKYVELRCDPISGHTALYWYRQSLGQGPEFLIYFQGTGAADDSGLPNDRFFAVRPEGSVSTLKIQRTERGDSAVYLCASSFERGEQFFGPGTRLTVL.

The chain links TRBV18 to TRBJ2-7; 10 nucleotides match TRBD2. The CDR3 contains 17 residues. V trimming: 1 base; J trimming: 5 bases; junction bases outside the gene matches: 11. The germline V gene encodes CDR1 KGHSH and CDR2 LQKENI. The DNA for the CDR3 is TGTGCCAGCTCACCACGGAACTATACTAGCGGGAATCACGAGCAGTACTTC. Protein: CASSPRNYTSGNHEQYF.

This chain joins TRBV2 and TRBJ2-3; D call uncertain. The CDR3 runs to 15 residues. The germline V gene encodes CDR1 SNHLY and CDR2 FYNNEI. The V end lost 6 bases, the J end lost 0 bases, and 13 bases lay between the germline ends. DNA for the CDR3: TGTGCCAGCAGCTCCACAGCTTCTAGCACAGATACGCAGTATTTT. As protein: CASSSTASSTDTQYF.

The chain has TRBV19 and TRBJ1-2, with 9 positions matching TRBD1. V trimming: 5 bases; J trimming: 4 bases; junction bases outside the gene matches: 8. The germline gives CDR1 LNHDA, CDR2 SQIVND (reference sequence). The CDR3 consists of 15 residues. In DNA, the CDR3 is TGTGCCAGTAGTCCGGGACAGGGCGGCGGCTATGGCTACACCTTC. This sequence encodes CASSPGQGGGYGYTF.

This sequence joins TRBV19 and TRBJ1-1, with D possibly being TRBD1 (5 bases). Trimming removed 7 bases from V and 0 bases from J, with 15 bases in between. The CDR3 spans 15 residues. Germline V gene sequence: CDR1 LNHDA, CDR2 SQIVND (reference sequence). This chain's CDR3 is CASNYRKGVNTEAFF. The DNA for the CDR3 is TGTGCCAGTAATTATAGGAAAGGGGTGAACACTGAAGCTTTCTTT.

The chain links TRBV4-1 to TRBJ2-3; 11 bases match TRBD2. The V gene end was trimmed by 0 bases and the J gene end by 2 bases; junction bases not matched to a gene: 10. This CDR3 contains 19 residues. Germline V gene lookup returns CDR1 MGHRA and CDR2 YSYEKL. The CDR3 is CASSQDPGLADYTTDTQYF. The CDR3 bases are TGCGCCAGCAGCCAAGATCCGGGACTAGCGGACTATACCACAGATACGCAGTATTTT.

This chain joins TRBV3-1 (or the pseudogene TRBV3-2) and TRBJ2-1; D unclear. In germline, CDR1 is LGHDT, CDR2 YNNKEL (reference sequence). Between the trimmed V and J ends, which lost 0 bases and 6 bases, there was a span of 12 bases. The CDR3 is made up of 15 amino acids. The CDR3 DNA reads TGTGCCAGCAGCCAAGAAATACAAATCTTCAATGAGCAGTTCTTC. Protein: CASSQEIQIFNEQFF.

A single count supports this clone. The rearrangement joins TRBV19 to TRBJ1-5, with unresolved D. Germline CDR1 and CDR2: LNHDA and SQIVND (reference sequence). This CDR3 has 15 residues. V was shortened by 2 bases and J by 2 bases, with 10 bases between the two germline ends. In DNA form, the CDR3 reads TGTGCCAGTAGTATAAAACTAGCGGGCAATCAGCCCCAGCATTTT. Translation gives CASSIKLAGNQPQHF.

The CDR3 is CASSPQVPGGSGANVLTF. In DNA form, the CDR3 reads TGTGCCAGCAGTCCCCAGGTGCCGGGGGGCTCTGGGGCCAACGTCCTGACTTTC. This chain connects TRBV7-6 to TRBJ2-6, with 7 bases identical to TRBD2. The CDR3 is 18 amino acids. Per the germline V gene, CDR1 is SGHVS and CDR2 is FNYEAQ. The V gene end was trimmed by 6 bases and the J gene end by 0 bases; junction bases not matched to a gene: 11.

This clone was counted between two and nine times. The genes are TRBV24-1 and TRBJ1-3; D is perhaps TRBD1 (6 bases). V was trimmed by 7 bases and J by 4 bases, leaving 7 bases between them. Germline-derived CDR1 and CDR2 are KGHDR and SFDVKD. This CDR3 is built from 12 residues. The CDR3 DNA reads as TGTGCCACCAGGGGGGCAGGAAACACCATATATTTT. This sequence encodes CATRGAGNTIYF.

This clone has only one observation. This chain links TRBV4-2 with TRBJ1-6, with unresolved D. The length of the CDR3 is 16 residues. Germline values: CDR1 LGHNA, CDR2 YNFKEQ. V lost 1 base, J lost 4 bases, and 11 bases lay in between. The CDR3 region is CASSQGAGGYNSPLHF. CDR3 DNA: TGTGCCAGCAGCCAAGGTGCTGGAGGGTATAATTCACCCCTCCACTTT.

This chain links TRBV7-2 with TRBJ2-1; 9 positions match TRBD2. Germline CDR1 reads SGHTA; CDR2 reads FQGNSA. V was pared by 5 bases and J by 6 bases, with 17 bases of the junction left unmatched. This CDR3 region has 18 residues. CDR3: CASSARGGLSGSSNEQFF. The CDR3 DNA is TGTGCCAGCAGCGCGCGGGGGGGGCTCAGCGGGAGTAGCAATGAGCAGTTCTTC.

The chain is built from TRBV27 and TRBJ2-7, with D maybe TRBD1 (5 bases). Germline CDR1 is MNHEY and CDR2 is SMNVEV (reference sequence). Trimming removed 5 bases at V and 3 bases at J, with 17 bases between. The length of the CDR3 is 15 residues. This CDR3 is CASSPRADSYYEQYF. CDR3 in DNA: TGTGCCAGCAGTCCGCGCGCAGACAGTTACTACGAGCAGTACTTC.

The rearrangement links TRBV7-6 to TRBJ2-2; 7 bases fit TRBD1. The CDR3 consists of 15 residues. Germline V gives CDR1 SGHVS, CDR2 FNYEAQ. J lost 4 bases, V lost 1 base, and 3 bases had no gene match. DNA for the CDR3: TGTGCCAGCAGCTTAGAAGGGGGCCGCACCGGGGAGCTGTTTTTT. Its translation is CASSLEGGRTGELFF.

CDR3 nucleotides: TGTGCCAGTAGTATTTATGATGGGGCGGATACGCAGTATTTT. Amino acids: CASSIYDGADTQYF. The genes are TRBV19 and TRBJ2-3, with D perhaps TRBD1 (5 bases). The V end lost 3 bases, the J end lost 6 bases, and 13 bases lay between the germline ends. Germline V gives CDR1 LNHDA, CDR2 SQIVND (reference sequence). The CDR3 consists of 14 residues.

The chain has TRBV5-4 and TRBJ2-3; the match to TRBD2 covers 8 bases. The CDR3 sequence is 15 residues long. The trim removed 4 bases at V and 6 bases at J, leaving 10 bases unmatched. Per germline, CDR1 SGHNT and CDR2 YYREEE (reference sequence). CDR3 sequence: CASSTNIAGRDTQYF. For the CDR3, the DNA is TGTGCCAGCAGCACGAATATAGCGGGGAGGGATACGCAGTATTTT.